This T cell receptor (beta chain) stems from a study of patients and donors after allogeneic stem cell transplantation. This clonotype was recorded a few times. Per the germline V gene, CDR1 is SGHRS and CDR2 is YFSETQ. This CDR3 is built from 11 residues. Trimming left V 0 bases short and J 15 bases short, with 10 bases between. TCRdb called the RT-PCR reads again in MiXCR, with one record for every CDR3 protein. The data hold about a million distinct CDR3 sequences, with about 20% observed a single time. This sequence originates from a human donor who was either an allogeneic HSCT recipient or a stem cell or donor lymphocyte infusion donor (not recorded which). It is not recorded whose cells these are; they may come from a transplant donor. This chain links TRBV5-1 with TRBJ2-1; D call uncertain. The specimen was blood, either unsorted or a sorted T cell fraction (not recorded which). CDR3 protein: CASSLGPGWFF. The CDR3 DNA reads TGCGCCAGCAGCTTGGGACCTGGTTGGTTCTTC. The whole variable domain, filled in from reference TRBV5-1 and TRBJ2-1, reads KAGVTQTPRYLIKTRGQQVTLSCSPISGHRSVSWYQQTPGQGLQFLFEYFSETQRNKGNFPGRFSGRQFSNSRSEMNVSTLELGDSALYLCASSLGPGWFFGPGTRLTVL.